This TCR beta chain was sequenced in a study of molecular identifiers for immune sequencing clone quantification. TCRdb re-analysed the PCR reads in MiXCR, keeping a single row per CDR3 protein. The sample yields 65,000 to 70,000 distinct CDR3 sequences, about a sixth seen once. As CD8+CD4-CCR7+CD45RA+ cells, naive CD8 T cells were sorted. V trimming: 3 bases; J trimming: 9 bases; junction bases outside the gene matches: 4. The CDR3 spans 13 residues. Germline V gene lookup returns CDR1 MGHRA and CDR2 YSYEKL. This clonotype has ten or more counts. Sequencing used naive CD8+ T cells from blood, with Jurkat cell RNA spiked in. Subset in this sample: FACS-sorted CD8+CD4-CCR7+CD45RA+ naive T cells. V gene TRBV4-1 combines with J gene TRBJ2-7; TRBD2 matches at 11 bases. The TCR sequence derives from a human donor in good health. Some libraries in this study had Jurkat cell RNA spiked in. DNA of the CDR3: TGCGCCAGCAGCCATAGCCTAGCGGGAGGGCAGTACTTC. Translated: CASSHSLAGGQYF.